Listed below are T cell receptor beta chains from one sample, sequenced in a study of blood T cell repertoires in COVID-19. The assay was immunoSEQ multiplex PCR, and TCRdb's table has in-frame clones only and misses some. Of 90,000 to 120,000 clones listed, approximately 90% were seen once; the top ten hold 6.8%. Sequencing was performed on peripheral blood. All receptors derive from a middle-aged man with active or convalescent COVID-19. The CDR3 runs from the conserved cysteine through the conserved F or W. A D gene is named only where the DNA matches it firmly. Size is stated for part of the rows, as once, few or many counts, or as a class when the clone is expanded.

D,size,J,V,DNA,CDR3
-,-,TRBJ2-7,TRBV7-9,TGTGCCAGCAGCTTAGCGGAAGGGGACGAGCAGTACTTC,CASSLAEGDEQYF
-,-,TRBJ2-1,TRBV24-1,TGTGCCACCAGTCCCCTGGGGACAAGCTCCTACAATGAGCAGTTCTTC,CATSPLGTSSYNEQFF
-,-,TRBJ2-1,TRBV5-1,TGCGCCAGCAGCTTGACAGGGAATGAGCAGTTCTTC,CASSLTGNEQFF
TRBD1,-,TRBJ2-3,TRBV27,TGTGCCAGCGGCCGGGACAGTTACACAGATACGCAGTATTTT,CASGRDSYTDTQYF
-,-,TRBJ1-1,TRBV28,TGTGCCAGCAAACCCCCGACTGGGGCGCTCACTGAAGCTTTCTTT,CASKPPTGALTEAFF
TRBD1,-,TRBJ1-2,TRBV27,TGTGCCAGCAGTTCATTCATAAAATCAGGCCAGGGGGACTATGGCTACACCTTC,CASSSFIKSGQGDYGYTF
TRBD2,-,TRBJ2-1,TRBV5-4,TGTGCCAGCAGCCTGGGACTAGCGGGAGGAAGTGTGCAGTTCTTC,CASSLGLAGGSVQFF
-,once,TRBJ2-7,TRBV19,TGTGCCAGTTCGGCGAGGGCGTTGGACGAGCAGTACTTC,CASSARALDEQYF
-,-,TRBJ1-6,TRBV2,TGTGCCAGCAGTGGACAGGCACTAAATTCACCCCTCCACTTT,CASSGQALNSPLHF
TRBD1,-,TRBJ2-3,TRBV5-4,TGTGCCAGCAGCTTGGACAGGGGATACACAGATACGCAGTATTTT,CASSLDRGYTDTQYF
-,-,TRBJ1-5,TRBV12-3/TRBV12-4,TGTGCCAGCAGTTTACAGCAGGAGCCCCAGCATTTT,CASSLQQEPQHF
TRBD2,-,TRBJ2-7,TRBV19,TGTGCCAGTAGTATAGCACGACTAGCGGACTACGAGCAGTACTTC,CASSIARLADYEQYF
-,few,TRBJ1-4,TRBV12-3/TRBV12-4,TGTGCCAGCAGTTTAGTTAGGGGGGAAAAACTGTTTTTT,CASSLVRGEKLFF
-,-,TRBJ1-2,TRBV20-1,TGCAGTGCTGGAGACTTTGATGGCTACACCTTC,CSAGDFDGYTF
TRBD2,-,TRBJ2-7,TRBV29-1,TGCAGCGTCGAGACCCTTAGCGGGAAAGGGTACGAGCAGTACTTC,CSVETLSGKGYEQYF
-,once,TRBJ1-2,TRBV4-1,TGCGCCAGCAGCCAGGGCGACAGTTGGTATGGCTACACCTTC,CASSQGDSWYGYTF
TRBD1,-,TRBJ2-3,TRBV30,TGTGCCTGGAGTGTCTGGACAGGACGAATGCAGTATTTT,CAWSVWTGRMQYF
TRBD1,-,TRBJ2-1,TRBV9,TGTGCCAGCACCGAAGGACAGGAGTTTGACAATGAGCAGTTCTTC,CASTEGQEFDNEQFF
TRBD2,-,TRBJ2-1,TRBV7-9,TGTGCCAGCAGCTCCCCCGCGGGAGGGCACAATGAGCAGTTCTTC,CASSSPAGGHNEQFF
-,-,TRBJ2-7,TRBV27,TGTGCCAGCAGTCCGAGGCTGGGCTACGAGCAGTACTTC,CASSPRLGYEQYF
-,few,TRBJ1-5,TRBV16,TGTGCCAGCAGGCAAGAGACAGGTCGAAATCAGCCCCAGCATTTT,CASRQETGRNQPQHF
-,-,TRBJ1-2,TRBV4-1,TGCGCCAGCAGCCCCCTGGCGTTTGGGGAGAACTATGGCTACACCTTC,CASSPLAFGENYGYTF
TRBD2,-,TRBJ2-1,TRBV20-1,TGCAGTGCTAGTAATGCACTAGCGGACTACAATGAGCAGTTCTTC,CSASNALADYNEQFF
TRBD2,once,TRBJ2-1,TRBV6-2/TRBV6-3,TGTGCCAGCAGTTATGAGGTAGCGGGATACAATGAGCAGTTCTTC,CASSYEVAGYNEQFF
TRBD1,once,TRBJ1-5,TRBV7-8,TGTGCCAGCAGCCCACACTGGAAGGGGACAGGGCTTCTACAGCAGCCCCAGCATTTT,CASSPHWKGTGLLQQPQHF
-,-,TRBJ2-3,TRBV7-2,TGTGCCAGCAGCTTATGGAGTACGGGTCCAGATACGCAGTATTTT,CASSLWSTGPDTQYF
-,-,TRBJ1-2,TRBV19,TGTGCCAGTAGTCTTCTGGACAGTCATGGCTACACCTTC,CASSLLDSHGYTF
TRBD1,-,TRBJ1-5,TRBV18,TGTGCCAGCTCACAAACAGGGGATAATCAGCCCCAGCATTTT,CASSQTGDNQPQHF
-,once,TRBJ1-2,TRBV28,TGTGCCACCCCGAGTCAGACAGACCCGTATGGCTACACCTTC,CATPSQTDPYGYTF